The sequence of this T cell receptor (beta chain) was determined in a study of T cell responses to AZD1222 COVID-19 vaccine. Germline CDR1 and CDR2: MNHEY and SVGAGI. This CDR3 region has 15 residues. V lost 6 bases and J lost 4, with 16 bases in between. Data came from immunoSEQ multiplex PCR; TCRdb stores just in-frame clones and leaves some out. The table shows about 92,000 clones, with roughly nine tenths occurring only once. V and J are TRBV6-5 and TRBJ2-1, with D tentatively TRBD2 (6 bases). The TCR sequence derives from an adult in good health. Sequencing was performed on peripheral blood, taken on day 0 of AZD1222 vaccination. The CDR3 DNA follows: TGTGCCAGCAGCGGGGACCAGCGGGCATACAATGAGCAGTTCTTC. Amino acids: CASSGDQRAYNEQFF.